Listed here are 9 T cell receptor beta chains from one sample, sequenced in a study of shared clonotypes between healthy human individuals (dated by TCRdb to 2020 to 2022). Libraries came from the immunoSEQ multiplex PCR assay. TCRdb retrieved this table from immuneACCESS and kept in-frame rearrangements only. Not all clones are present; in checked studies, unresolved V genes account for under half, and no reason is known for the remainder. This sample has about 1.1 million clones in its table, and approximately 77% of those were observed once. The top ten hold about 0.94% of the sample. The specimen was memory CD4+ T cells from PBMCs. What the cell subset or site label conveys for this sample: CD45RA-negative fraction. Receptors were obtained from a man between 18 and 35 years old in good health. Some clones in this sample may be carry-over from other donors' samples.

The genes are TRBV20-1 and TRBJ2-7; D gene unclear. CDR3 length equals 11 residues. Germline V gives CDR1 DFQATT, CDR2 SNEGSKA (reference sequence). Trimming stripped 1 base from V and 1 base from J, with 2 bases between. The CDR3 sequence is CSARVSYEQYF. For the CDR3, the DNA is TGCAGTGCTAGAGTTTCCTACGAGCAGTACTTC.

V usage is TRBV23-1 and J usage is TRBJ1-4, with TRBD1 matching over 8 bases. TRBV23-1 is marked as an open reading frame, function uncertain. V lost 4 bases to trimming and J lost 6 bases; unmatched junction nucleotides: 7. There are 15 residues in the CDR3. The CDR3, as DNA: TGCGCCAGCAGTCCCTGGACAGGGTCTGATGAAAAACTGTTTTTT. It is translated as CASSPWTGSDEKLFF.

The rearrangement uses TRBV4-3 and TRBJ2-1; D gene ambiguous. Trimming shortened V by 3 bases and J by 6 bases, and 12 bases separated the two germline ends. The CDR3 spans 14 residues. Germline V CDR1 and CDR2: LGHNA, YSLEER. CDR3 DNA sequence: TGCGCCAGCAGCCAGTCAACCTATACCAATGAGCAGTTCTTC. This gives the protein CASSQSTYTNEQFF.

The V gene is TRBV27, the J gene TRBJ1-3, with TRBD1 identical over 7 bases. The CDR3 sequence is 15 residues long. V lost 2 bases to trimming and J lost 4 bases; unmatched junction nucleotides: 5. Germline V gene data show CDR1 as MNHEY and CDR2 as SMNVEV (reference sequence). The CDR3 here is CASSLRGLGGNTIYF. The CDR3 DNA reads as TGTGCCAGCAGTTTAAGGGGGCTAGGAGGAAACACCATATATTTT.

V is TRBV11-2 and J is TRBJ2-3, with a tentative D call TRBD2 (6 bases). The CDR3 contains 16 residues. The V end was cut by 3 bases, the J end by 0 bases, with 13 bases between. The germline V gene has CDR1 SGHAT and CDR2 FQNNGV. CDR3 residues: CASSFSAGISTDTQYF. CDR3 DNA: TGTGCCAGCAGCTTCTCGGCGGGGATAAGCACAGATACGCAGTATTTT. Complete variable domain (other parts from reference TRBV11-2 and TRBJ2-3): EAGVAQSPRYKIIEKRQSVAFWCNPISGHATLYWYQQILGQGPKLLIQFQNNGVVDDSQLPKDRFSAERLKGVDSTLKIQPAKLEDSAVYLCASSFSAGISTDTQYFGPGTRLTVL.

This clone occurred many times. This sample includes further DNA sequences coding for the same CDR3. The V and J genes are TRBV7-9 and TRBJ1-2, with TRBD1 identical over 9 bases. V lost 5 bases to trimming and J lost 8 bases; unmatched junction nucleotides: 9. Germline CDR1 SEHNR, CDR2 FQNEAQ (reference sequence). The CDR3 has 14 amino acids. CDR3 in DNA: TGTGCCAGCAGCCCACAGACAGGGGGATTGGGCTACACCTTC. Translating it yields CASSPQTGGLGYTF.

This clone was detected only once. The chain's CDR3 is CASSFGLAEDTQYF. CDR3 DNA: TGCGCCAGCAGCTTCGGGTTAGCGGAGGATACGCAGTATTTT. This chain connects TRBV5-1 to TRBJ2-3, with a possible D match to TRBD2 (6 bases). Per the germline V gene, CDR1 is SGHRS and CDR2 is YFSETQ. This CDR3 has 14 amino acids. V was shortened by 2 bases and J by 6 bases, with 13 bases between the two germline ends.

This clone was picked up one time. V gene TRBV2 combines with J gene TRBJ2-5; tentative D call: TRBD1 (5 bases). Germline values: CDR1 SNHLY, CDR2 FYNNEI. The CDR3 is 15 amino acids. The ends were cut back, 5 bases at V and 0 bases at J, with 13 bases in the middle. CDR3: CASSRSAGNQETQYF. The CDR3 DNA reads as TGTGCCAGCAGTCGGAGTGCAGGGAACCAAGAGACCCAGTACTTC.

Comment on this clone: A much larger clone differs from this one at a single base, so this may be a read error. This chain connects TRBV2 to TRBJ1-2, with TRBD1 identical over 7 bases. The CDR3 sequence is 13 residues long. After removal of 6 bases from V and 1 base from J, the junction contained 2 bases not matched to a gene. Germline V CDR1 and CDR2: SNHLY, FYNNEI. Written as DNA, the CDR3 is TGTGCCAGCAGGGGGGACAGTAACTATGGCTACACCTTC. This gives the protein CASRGDSNYGYTF.